These 5 T cell receptor beta chains were all obtained from the same sample, sequenced in a study of OX40 agonist ivuxolimab in advanced cancers. The repertoire was sequenced with immunoSEQ multiplex PCR; TCRdb's copy has only in-frame clones and lacks some. The data contain more than 70,000 clones, roughly 80% of them singletons. Sequenced material: CD4+ or CD8+ T cells sorted from blood, taken in a trial of the OX40 agonist ivuxolimab. Source of these receptors: an adult with an advanced solid tumor such as melanoma, head and neck, liver or kidney cancer.

V usage is TRBV4-2 and J usage is TRBJ1-5; no clear D. Germline CDR1 is LGHNA and CDR2 is YNFKEQ. The CDR3 is 13 amino acids. Trimming left V 1 base short and J 10 bases short, with 11 bases between. CDR3 nucleotides: TGTGCCAGCAGCCAAGGAGGCGAGCAACCCCAGCATTTT. It specifies CASSQGGEQPQHF.

The chain employs TRBV9 and TRBJ2-2; a possible D gene is TRBD2 (6 bases). This CDR3 is 13 amino acids long. Germline V gives CDR1 SGDLS, CDR2 YYNGEE. Trimming cost V 4 bases and J 9 bases, with 13 bases left between them. CDR3 sequence: CASSLRLERELFF. CDR3 in DNA: TGTGCCAGCAGCCTGCGACTAGAGAGGGAGCTGTTTTTT.

The chain combines TRBV28 with TRBJ2-1, with 8 bases that match TRBD1. CDR1 and CDR2 (germline): MDHEN, SYDVKM. Trimming at V came to 5 bases and at J to 14 bases, leaving 8 bases not matched to a gene. The CDR3 extends over 12 amino acids. The CDR3 region is CASSPPGQVKFF. The CDR3 nucleotides read TGTGCCAGCAGTCCCCCGGGACAGGTAAAGTTCTTC.

The V call is TRBV5-6, the J call TRBJ2-1; 7 bases fit TRBD2. Germline trimming cut 4 bases from V and 6 bases from J; bases unmatched to any gene: 4. This CDR3 is built from 13 residues. CDR1 is SGHDT, CDR2 YYEEEE, per germline. In DNA, the CDR3 is TGTGCCAGCAGCCGACTAGCTCTCAATGAGCAGTTCTTC. As protein: CASSRLALNEQFF. Full variable domain (outside the CDR3, taken from reference TRBV5-6 and TRBJ2-1): DAGVTQSPTHLIKTRGQQVTLRCSPKSGHDTVSWYQQALGQGPQFIFQYYEEEERQRGNFPDRFSGHQFPNYSSELNVNALLLGDSALYLCASSRLALNEQFFGPGTRLTVL.

V gene TRBV6-1 combines with J gene TRBJ2-3; TRBD1 might be the D (6 bases). The CDR3 runs 14 residues. V gave up 8 bases and J gave up 6 bases, with 18 bases separating them. Germline V lookup: CDR1 MNHNS, CDR2 SASEGT. DNA for the CDR3: TGTGCCAGCGAACCCGCAGGGGCGAGCGATACGCAGTATTTT. It specifies CASEPAGASDTQYF.